Listed here are 4 T cell receptor beta chains from one sample, sequenced in a study of T cells after yellow fever vaccination. TCRdb reprocessed the 5' RACE reads via MiXCR and lists one record per CDR3 protein. Counted here are about 150,000 distinct CDR3 sequences, about 6.9% occurring once; the ten biggest clones make up 0.55% to 0.7%. Sequenced material: CD4+ T cells sorted from PBMCs, taken 10 days after the yellow fever booster vaccination. All receptors derive from a man aged 25 to 40 who received the YFV17D yellow fever vaccine.

The chain carries TRBV27 and TRBJ2-7; TRBD1 agrees at 7 bases. Germline V lookup: CDR1 MNHEY, CDR2 SMNVEV (reference sequence). J gave up 6 bases and V 6 bases, and 11 bases lay outside the gene matches. The CDR3 spans 14 residues. The CDR3 bases are TGTGCCAGCAGGAACGACAGGGACATGGGCGAGCAGTACTTC. Amino acid sequence: CASRNDRDMGEQYF.

This sequence joins TRBV18 and TRBJ2-1; possible D gene TRBD2, 6 bases. This CDR3 contains 13 residues. With 2 bases removed from V and 10 bases from J, the gap between germline ends came to 12 bases. The germline gives CDR1 KGHSH, CDR2 LQKENI. The DNA for the CDR3 is TGTGCCAGCTCACCAGAACTAGCACGCGAGCAGTTCTTC. Translation gives CASSPELAREQFF.

This chain connects TRBV9 to TRBJ2-3, with D possibly called TRBD1 or TRBD2 (5 bases each). V shed 4 bases and J shed 5 bases, with 14 bases lying between them. The germline CDR1 and CDR2 sequences are SGDLS and YYNGEE. The CDR3 length is 14 residues. CDR3 DNA: TGTGCCAGCAGCATCGGGACCGACGGAGATACGCAGTATTTT. Its protein is CASSIGTDGDTQYF.

This clonotype was seen only a few times. This chain joins TRBV20-1 and TRBJ1-5; 8 bases are shared with TRBD1. The ends lost 5 bases at V and 5 bases at J; junction bases unmatched: 5. This CDR3 is 13 amino acids long. Germline V CDR1 and CDR2: DFQATT, SNEGSKA (reference sequence). As DNA, the CDR3 is TGCAGTGCTCGGACAGGGACTTATCAGCCCCAGCATTTT. It encodes CSARTGTYQPQHF.